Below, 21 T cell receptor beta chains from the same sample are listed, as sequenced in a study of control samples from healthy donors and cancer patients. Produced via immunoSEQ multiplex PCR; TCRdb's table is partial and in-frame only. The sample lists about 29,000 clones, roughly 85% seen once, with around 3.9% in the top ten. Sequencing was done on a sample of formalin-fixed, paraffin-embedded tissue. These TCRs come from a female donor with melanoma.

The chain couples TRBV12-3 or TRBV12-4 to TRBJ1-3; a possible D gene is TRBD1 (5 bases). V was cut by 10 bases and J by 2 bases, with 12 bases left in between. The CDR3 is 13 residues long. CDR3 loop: CANRRSPGNTIYF. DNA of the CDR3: TGTGCCAACAGGCGCTCCCCTGGAAACACCATATATTTT.

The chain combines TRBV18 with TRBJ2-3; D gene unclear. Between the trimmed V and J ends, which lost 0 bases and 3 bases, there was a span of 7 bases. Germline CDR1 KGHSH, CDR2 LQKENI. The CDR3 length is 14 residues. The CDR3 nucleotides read TGTGCCAGCTCACCACCAATCCATACAGATACGCAGTATTTT. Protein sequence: CASSPPIHTDTQYF.

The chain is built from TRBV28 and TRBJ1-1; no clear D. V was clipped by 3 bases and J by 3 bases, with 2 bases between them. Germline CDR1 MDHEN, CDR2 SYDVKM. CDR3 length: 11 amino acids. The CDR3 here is CASSFDTEAFF. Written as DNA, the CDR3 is TGTGCCAGCAGTTTTGACACTGAAGCTTTCTTT.

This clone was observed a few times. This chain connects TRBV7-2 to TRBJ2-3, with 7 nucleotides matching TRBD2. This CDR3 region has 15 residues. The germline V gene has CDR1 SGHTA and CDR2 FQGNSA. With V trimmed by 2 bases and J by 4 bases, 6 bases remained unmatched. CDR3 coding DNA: TGTGCCAGCAGCTTATTTTTCGCGGGAGCAGATACGCAGTATTTT. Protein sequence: CASSLFFAGADTQYF. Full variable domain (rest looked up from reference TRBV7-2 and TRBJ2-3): GAGVSQSPSNKVTEKGKDVELRCDPISGHTALYWYRQSLGQGLEFLIYFQGNSAPDKSGLPSDRFSAERTGGSVSTLTIQRTQQEDSAVYLCASSLFFAGADTQYFGPGTRLTVL.

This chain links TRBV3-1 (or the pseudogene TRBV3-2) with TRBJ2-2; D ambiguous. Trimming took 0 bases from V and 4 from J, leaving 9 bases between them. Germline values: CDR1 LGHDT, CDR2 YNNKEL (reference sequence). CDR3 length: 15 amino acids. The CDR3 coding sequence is TGTGCCAGCAGCCAAGATGAACTCCCCACCGGGGAGCTGTTTTTT. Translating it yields CASSQDELPTGELFF.

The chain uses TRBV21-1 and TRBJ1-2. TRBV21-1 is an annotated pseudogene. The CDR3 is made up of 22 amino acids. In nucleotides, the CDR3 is TGTGCCAGCAGCAAAAGATGTGTGGGAGTAGGGCACCGCAACAAAGCTAACTATGGCTACACCTTC. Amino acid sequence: CASSKRCVGVGHRNKANYGYTF.

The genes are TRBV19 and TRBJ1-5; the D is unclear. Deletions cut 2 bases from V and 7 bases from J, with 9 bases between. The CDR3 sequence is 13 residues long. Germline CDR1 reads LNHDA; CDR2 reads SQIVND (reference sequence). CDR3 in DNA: TGTGCCAGTAGTATAACGCGAGACCAGCCCCAGCATTTT. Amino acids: CASSITRDQPQHF.

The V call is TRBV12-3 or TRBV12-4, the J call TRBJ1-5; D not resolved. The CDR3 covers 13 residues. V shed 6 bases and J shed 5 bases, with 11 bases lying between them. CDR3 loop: CASSLERDQPQHF. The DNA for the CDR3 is TGTGCCAGCAGCCTGGAACGGGATCAGCCCCAGCATTTT.

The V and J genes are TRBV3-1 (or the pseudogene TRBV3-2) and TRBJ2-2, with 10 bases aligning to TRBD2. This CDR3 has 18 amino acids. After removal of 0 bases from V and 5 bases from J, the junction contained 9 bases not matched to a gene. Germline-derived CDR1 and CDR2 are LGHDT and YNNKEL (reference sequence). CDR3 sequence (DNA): TGTGCCAGCAGCCAAGAAGGTCTAGCGGGAGCAAGGACCGGGGAGCTGTTTTTT. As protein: CASSQEGLAGARTGELFF.

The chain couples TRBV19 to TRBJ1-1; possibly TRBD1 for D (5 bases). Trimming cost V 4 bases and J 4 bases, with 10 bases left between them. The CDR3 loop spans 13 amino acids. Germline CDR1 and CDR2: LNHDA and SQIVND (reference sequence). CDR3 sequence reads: CASSTGSGTEAFF. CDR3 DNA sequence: TGTGCCAGTAGTACAGGGTCTGGCACTGAAGCTTTCTTT.

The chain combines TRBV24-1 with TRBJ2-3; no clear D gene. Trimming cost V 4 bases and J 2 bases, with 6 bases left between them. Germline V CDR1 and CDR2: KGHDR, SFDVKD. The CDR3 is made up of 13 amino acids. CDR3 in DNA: TGTGCCACCAGTGAGGGGAACACAGATACGCAGTATTTT. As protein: CATSEGNTDTQYF.

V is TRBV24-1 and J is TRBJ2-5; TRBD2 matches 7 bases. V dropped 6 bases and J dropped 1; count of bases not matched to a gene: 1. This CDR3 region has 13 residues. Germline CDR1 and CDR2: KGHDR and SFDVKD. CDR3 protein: CATSPGGQETQYF. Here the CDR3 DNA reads TGTGCCACCAGTCCGGGGGGCCAAGAGACCCAGTACTTC.

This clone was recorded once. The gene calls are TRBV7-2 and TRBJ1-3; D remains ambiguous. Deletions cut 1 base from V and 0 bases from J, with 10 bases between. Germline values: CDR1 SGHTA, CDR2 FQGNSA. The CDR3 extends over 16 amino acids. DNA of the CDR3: TGTGCCAGCAGCTTAGGTCCGGCGATCTCTGGAAACACCATATATTTT. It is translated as CASSLGPAISGNTIYF.

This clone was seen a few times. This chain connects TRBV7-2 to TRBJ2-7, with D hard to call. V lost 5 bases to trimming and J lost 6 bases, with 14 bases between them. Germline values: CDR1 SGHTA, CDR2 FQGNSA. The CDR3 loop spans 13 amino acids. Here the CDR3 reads CASSLLPMGEQYF. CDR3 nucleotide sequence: TGTGCCAGCAGCCTCCTTCCGATGGGCGAGCAGTACTTC.

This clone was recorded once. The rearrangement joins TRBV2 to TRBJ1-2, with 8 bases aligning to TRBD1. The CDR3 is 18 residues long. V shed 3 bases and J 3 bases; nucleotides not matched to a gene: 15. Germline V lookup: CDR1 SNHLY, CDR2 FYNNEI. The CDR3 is CASSERGAGRQGYYGYTF. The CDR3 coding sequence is TGTGCCAGCAGTGAGAGGGGGGCAGGGAGACAGGGGTACTATGGCTACACCTTC.

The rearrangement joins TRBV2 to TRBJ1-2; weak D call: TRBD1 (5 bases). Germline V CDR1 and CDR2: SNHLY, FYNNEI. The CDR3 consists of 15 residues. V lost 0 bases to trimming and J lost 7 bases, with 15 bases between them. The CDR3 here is CASSEAIGTRSGYTF. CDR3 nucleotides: TGTGCCAGCAGTGAAGCGATAGGGACCCGGTCTGGCTACACCTTC.

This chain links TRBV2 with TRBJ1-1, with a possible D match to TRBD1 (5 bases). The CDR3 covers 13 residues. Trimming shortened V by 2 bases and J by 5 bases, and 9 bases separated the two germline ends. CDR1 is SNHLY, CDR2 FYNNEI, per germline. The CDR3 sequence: CASSELGLTEAFF. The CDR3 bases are TGTGCCAGCAGTGAACTGGGGCTGACTGAAGCTTTCTTT. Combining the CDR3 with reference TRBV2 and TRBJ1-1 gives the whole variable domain EPEVTQTPSHQVTQMGQEVILRCVPISNHLYFYWYRQILGQKVEFLVSFYNNEISEKSEIFDDQFSVERPDGSNFTLKIRSTKLEDSAMYFCASSELGLTEAFFGQGTRLTVV.

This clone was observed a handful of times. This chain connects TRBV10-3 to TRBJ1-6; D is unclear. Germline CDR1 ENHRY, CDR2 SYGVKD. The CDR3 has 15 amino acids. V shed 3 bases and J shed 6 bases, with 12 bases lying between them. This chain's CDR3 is CAISEEGGFNSPLHF. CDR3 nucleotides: TGTGCCATCAGTGAAGAGGGCGGTTTTAATTCACCCCTCCACTTT.

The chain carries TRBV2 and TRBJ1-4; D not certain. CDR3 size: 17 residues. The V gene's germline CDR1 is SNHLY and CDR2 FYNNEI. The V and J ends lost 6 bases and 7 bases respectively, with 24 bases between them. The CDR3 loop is CASSQHGGGVSSEKLFF. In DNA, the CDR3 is TGTGCCAGCAGCCAGCACGGCGGTGGGGTCTCTAGTGAAAAACTGTTTTTT.

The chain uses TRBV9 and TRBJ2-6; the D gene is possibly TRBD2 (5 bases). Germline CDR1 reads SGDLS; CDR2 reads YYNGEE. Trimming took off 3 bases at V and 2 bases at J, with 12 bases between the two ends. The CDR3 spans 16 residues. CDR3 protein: CASSDLRGPGANVLTF. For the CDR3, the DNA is TGTGCCAGCAGCGACCTCAGAGGGCCTGGGGCCAACGTCCTGACTTTC.

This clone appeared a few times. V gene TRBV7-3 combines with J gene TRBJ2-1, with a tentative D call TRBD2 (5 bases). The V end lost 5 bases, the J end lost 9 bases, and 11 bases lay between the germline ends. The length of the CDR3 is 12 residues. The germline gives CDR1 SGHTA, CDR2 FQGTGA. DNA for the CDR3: TGTGCCAGCAGCCCAGCCCGGGGTGAGCAGTTCTTC. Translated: CASSPARGEQFF.